This section outlines one T cell receptor (beta chain) sequence together with its context. This clone has more than one count but fewer than ten. Its target antigen remains unknown. Base qualities were left out, and no much larger clone turns up one base away. The sample originates from a study of T cell responses to AZD1222 COVID-19 vaccine listed by TCRdb under 2021. For context, the study as a whole: TCR sequencing covered 233 trial participants: some 210 given two doses of AZD1222 and 26 given two doses of MenACWY control vaccine. Trial participants were enrolled into age subgroups of 18-55, 56-69 and 70-plus years, which contained about 150, 27 and 61 TCR-sequenced participants, respectively.

The CDR3 regions of human TCRbeta chains were analyzed by immunosequencing. Under the source paper's analysis protocol: TCRs in the repertoires were compared against a reference library of SARS-CoV-2-specific TCRs that had been generated with the MIRA antigen-specificity platform. Breadth was defined as the fraction of unique TCRs that were SARS-CoV-2-associated, and depth was defined as the fraction of total T cells that were SARS-CoV-2-associated. Each spike-specific TCR was assigned to its reactive spike region and to a CD4 or CD8 class using the MIRA data. Log10-transformed breadth and depth values were compared by one-way ANOVA with Sidak's multiple comparisons tests. Not all clones reach the TCRdb copy of this immuneACCESS table, which keeps in-frame sequences only. Checked studies attribute under half of the gap to unresolved V genes and leave the rest unexplained. For V, J and clone size, that table is used; D and trimming come from the DNA. The sample has around 75,000 clones on record, more than 70% of them singletons. The ten largest clonotypes hold less than 12% of the sample.

Reading the label with the study, this specimen's time point is: about 28 days (+/-7) after the second vaccine dose. This specimen's treatment or condition label, interpreted: meningococcal conjugate vaccine given as trial control. Vaccinee samples were obtained from the UK trials COV001 and COV002, which included a single-blind randomized controlled phase 2/3 trial of AZD1222 (ChAdOx1 nCoV-19) in healthy adults. For TCRbeta chain sequencing, PBMC samples from trial participants were taken at day 0 and at day 28 after the second dose. Results the study describes overall, beyond this receptor: The 56-69-year group was small, and its depth increase did not reach significance, likely because of low power. Nearly half of unique spike-specific TCRs reportedly recognized epitopes outside regions mutated in the B.1.351 and B.1.1.7 variants. Conclusions about previously exposed vaccinees are limited because only five to seven AZD1222 recipients were SARS-CoV-2 seropositive at baseline. Participants were mostly white British, with more females than males. The authors suggested clonal diversity may have been underestimated. A significant rise in spike-specific TCR breadth and depth was observed after two AZD1222 doses relative to day 0 and relative to MenACWY recipients. CD4 TCRs associated with the vaccine covered the entire spike protein, and the dominant responses were in regions 160-218 and 743-854. Because no samples from the day 14 peak response were available, repertoires could be characterized only after the peak T cell response.

This specimen was peripheral blood, taken 28 days after the second dose of the MenACWY control vaccine. The receptor was isolated from an adult who received the MenACWY meningococcal vaccine as a control.

The base sequence is TGTGCCAGCAGTGACTCATCCGACACCGGGGAGCTGTTTTTT. It specifies CASSDSSDTGELFF. The V and J genes are TRBV6-4 and TRBJ2-2; the D gene cannot be named for sure. The CDR3 runs 14 amino acids, cysteine and phenylalanine included. Kept here is only the CDR3 DNA, which spans 42 bases and is read in frame from base 1. From the germline V gene, CDR1 is MRHNA and CDR2 is SNTAGT. V drops 0 bases and J drops 3 bases, leaving 5 bases in between.